This TCR beta chain was retrieved from a study of shared clonotypes between healthy human individuals. All the donors were Caucasian adults who lived in Nashville, Tennessee. To note about this clone: The antigen is undetermined.

Notes on the study in general: Compared with memory subsets, naive subsets generally had larger estimated richness. Rarefaction gave evidence that sorted-subset sequencing remained incomplete despite large depth.

An even split of each subset's genomic DNA across several immunoSEQ plates was performed. Assay: immunoSEQ multiplex PCR; the TCRdb copy retains only in-frame clones and omits some. Here the sample spans 550,000 to 800,000 clones, approximately 79% being singletons. The sample was memory CD4+ T cells sorted from blood. Described subset: CD45RA-negative fraction. The TCR was taken from a woman aged 25 to 45 in good health.

The CDR3 loop is CASSLMTTGELFF. The CDR3 DNA reads TGCGCCAGCAGCTTGATGACAACCGGGGAGCTGTTTTTT. The chain employs TRBV5-1 and TRBJ2-2, with D unresolved. V gave up 1 base and J gave up 5 bases, with 6 bases separating them. Germline values: CDR1 SGHRS, CDR2 YFSETQ. The CDR3 loop spans 13 amino acids.